This T cell receptor (beta chain) emerged from a study of cytomegalovirus exposure and HLA in healthy donors. Study context: Later, an analysis reported that the 95 to 150 validation repertoires had used the same platform as the roughly 700 first-cohort repertoires.

Findings and limits, study-wide: The study put 150 to 200 TCR beta chains on its list as cytomegalovirus-associated.

TCRdb keeps only in-frame clones here, not all; method: immunoSEQ multiplex PCR. The top ten hold about 1.4% of the sample, which has around 71,000 clones, around 95% seen once. Comments on this clone: Its antigen remains unidentified.

The CDR3 loop spans 15 amino acids. V lost 2 bases to trimming and J lost 1 base, with 9 bases between them. CDR1 and CDR2 (germline): SGHTA, FQGTGA. This TCR derives from a man between 18 and 35 years old in good health and CMV-seropositive. The chain employs TRBV7-3 and TRBJ2-1; D gene uncertain. Sequenced: PBMCs. The CDR3 region is CASSLHAQSYNEQFF. For the CDR3, the DNA is TGTGCCAGCAGCTTACATGCGCAATCCTACAATGAGCAGTTCTTC.